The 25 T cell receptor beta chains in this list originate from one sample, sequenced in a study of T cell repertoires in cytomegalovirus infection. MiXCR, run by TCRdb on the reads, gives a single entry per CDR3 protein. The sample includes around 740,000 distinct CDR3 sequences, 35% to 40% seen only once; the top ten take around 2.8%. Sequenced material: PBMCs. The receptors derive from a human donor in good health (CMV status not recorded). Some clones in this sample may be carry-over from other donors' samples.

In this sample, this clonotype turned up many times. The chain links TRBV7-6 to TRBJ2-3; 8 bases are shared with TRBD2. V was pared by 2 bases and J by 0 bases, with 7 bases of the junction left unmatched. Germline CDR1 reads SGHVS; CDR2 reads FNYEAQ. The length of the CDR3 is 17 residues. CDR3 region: CASSLSAGGTSTDTQYF. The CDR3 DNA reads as TGTGCCAGCAGCTTATCGGCGGGGGGCACTAGCACAGATACGCAGTATTTT.

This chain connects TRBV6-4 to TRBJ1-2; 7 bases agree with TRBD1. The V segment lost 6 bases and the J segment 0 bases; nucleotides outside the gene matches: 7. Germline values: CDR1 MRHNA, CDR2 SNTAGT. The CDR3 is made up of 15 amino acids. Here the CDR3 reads CASSAQTGPNYGYTF. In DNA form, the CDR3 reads TGTGCCAGCAGCGCTCAGACAGGGCCTAACTATGGCTACACCTTC.

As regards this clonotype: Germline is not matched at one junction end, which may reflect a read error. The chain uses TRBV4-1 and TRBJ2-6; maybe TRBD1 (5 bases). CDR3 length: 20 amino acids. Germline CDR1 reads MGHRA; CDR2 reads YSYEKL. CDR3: CSSSQDRPVGVASGANVLTF. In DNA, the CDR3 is TGCTCCAGCAGCCAAGATAGGCCTGTAGGGGTCGCCTCTGGGGCCAACGTCCTGACTTTC.

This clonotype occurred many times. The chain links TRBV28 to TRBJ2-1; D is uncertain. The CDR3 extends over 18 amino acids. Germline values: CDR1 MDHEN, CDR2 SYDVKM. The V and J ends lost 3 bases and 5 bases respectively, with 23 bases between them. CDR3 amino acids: CASSLMQRLLSGHNEQFF. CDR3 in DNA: TGTGCCAGCAGTTTGATGCAGAGACTCCTTAGTGGGCACAATGAGCAGTTCTTC.

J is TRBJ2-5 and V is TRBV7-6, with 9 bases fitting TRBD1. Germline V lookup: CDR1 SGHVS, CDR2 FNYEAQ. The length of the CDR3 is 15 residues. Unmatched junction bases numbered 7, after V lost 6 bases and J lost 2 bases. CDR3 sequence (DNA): TGTGCCAGCAGTAGGGACAGGGTTCTGCAAGAGACCCAGTACTTC. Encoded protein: CASSRDRVLQETQYF.

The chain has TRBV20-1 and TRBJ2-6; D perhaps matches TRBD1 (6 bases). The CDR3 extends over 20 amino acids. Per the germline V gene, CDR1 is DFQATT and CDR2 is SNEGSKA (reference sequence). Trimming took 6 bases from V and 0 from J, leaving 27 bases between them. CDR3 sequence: CSASGTTNNASLSGANVLTF. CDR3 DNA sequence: TGCAGTGCCTCCGGGACAACGAACAACGCTTCCCTCTCTGGGGCCAACGTCCTGACTTTC.

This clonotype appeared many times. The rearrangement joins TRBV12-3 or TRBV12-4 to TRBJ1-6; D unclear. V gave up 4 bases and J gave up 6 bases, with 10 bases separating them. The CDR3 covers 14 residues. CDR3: CASSSYRANSPLHF. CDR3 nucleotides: TGTGCCAGCAGTTCTTACCGGGCTAATTCACCCCTCCACTTT.

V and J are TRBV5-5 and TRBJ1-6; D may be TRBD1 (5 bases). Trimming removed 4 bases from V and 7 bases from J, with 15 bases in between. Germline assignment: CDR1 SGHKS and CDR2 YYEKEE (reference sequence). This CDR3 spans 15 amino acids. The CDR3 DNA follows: TGTGCCAGCAGCACCCGACAGACGTTAAATTCACCCCTCCACTTT. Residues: CASSTRQTLNSPLHF.

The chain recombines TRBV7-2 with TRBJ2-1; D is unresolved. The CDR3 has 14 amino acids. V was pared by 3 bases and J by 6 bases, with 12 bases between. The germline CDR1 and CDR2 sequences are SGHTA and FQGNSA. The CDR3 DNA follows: TGTGCCAGCAGCTTTTTGGCGAGCGCCAATGAGCAGTTCTTC. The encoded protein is CASSFLASANEQFF.

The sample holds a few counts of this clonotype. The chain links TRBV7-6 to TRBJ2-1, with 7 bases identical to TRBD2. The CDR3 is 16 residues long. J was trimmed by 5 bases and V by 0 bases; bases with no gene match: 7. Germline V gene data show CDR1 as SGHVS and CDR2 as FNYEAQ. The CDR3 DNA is TGTGCCAGCAGCTTAGCTAGCGGGCAAACCAACAATGAGCAGTTCTTC. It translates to CASSLASGQTNNEQFF.

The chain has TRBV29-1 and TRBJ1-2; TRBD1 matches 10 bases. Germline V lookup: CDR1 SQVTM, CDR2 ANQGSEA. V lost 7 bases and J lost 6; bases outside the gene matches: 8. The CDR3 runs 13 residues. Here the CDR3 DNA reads TGCAGCGCCGGCCGGGACAGGGGCAATGGCTACACCTTC. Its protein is CSAGRDRGNGYTF.

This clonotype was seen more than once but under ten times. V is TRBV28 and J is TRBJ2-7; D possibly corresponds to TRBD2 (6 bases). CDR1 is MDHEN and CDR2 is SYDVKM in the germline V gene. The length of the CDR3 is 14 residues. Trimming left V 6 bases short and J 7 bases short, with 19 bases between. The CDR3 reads CASSLTKGAGEQYF. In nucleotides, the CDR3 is TGTGCCAGCAGCCTCACAAAAGGGGCGGGGGAGCAGTACTTC. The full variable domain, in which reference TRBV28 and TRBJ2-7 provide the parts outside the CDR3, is DVKVTQSSRYLVKRTGEKVFLECVQDMDHENMFWYRQDPGLGLRLIYFSYDVKMKEKGDIPEGYSVSREKKERFSLILESASTNQTSMYLCASSLTKGAGEQYFGPGTRLTVT.

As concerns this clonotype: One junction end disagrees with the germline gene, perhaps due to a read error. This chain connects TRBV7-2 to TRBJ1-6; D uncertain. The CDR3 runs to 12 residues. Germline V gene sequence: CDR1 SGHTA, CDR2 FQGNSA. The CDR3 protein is CACSRDHSPLHF. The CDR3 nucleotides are TGTGCCTGCAGCAGAGACCATTCACCCCTACACTTT.

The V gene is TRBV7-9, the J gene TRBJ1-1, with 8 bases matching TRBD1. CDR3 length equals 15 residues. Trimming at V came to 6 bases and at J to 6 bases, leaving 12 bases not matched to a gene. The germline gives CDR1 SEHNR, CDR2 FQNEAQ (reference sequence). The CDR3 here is CASRSVQGAGAEAFF. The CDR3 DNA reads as TGTGCCAGCAGATCCGTTCAGGGGGCTGGCGCTGAAGCTTTCTTT. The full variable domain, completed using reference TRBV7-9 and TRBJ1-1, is DTGVSQNPRHKITKRGQNVTFRCDPISEHNRLYWYRQTLGQGPEFLTYFQNEAQLEKSRLLSDRFSAERPKGSFSTLEIQRTEQGDSAMYLCASRSVQGAGAEAFFGQGTRLTVV.

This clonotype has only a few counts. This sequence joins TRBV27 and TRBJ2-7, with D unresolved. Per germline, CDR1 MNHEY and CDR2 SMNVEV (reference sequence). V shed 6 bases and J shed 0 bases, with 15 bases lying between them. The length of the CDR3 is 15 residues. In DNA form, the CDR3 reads TGTGCCAGCAGCCCCGACGGGCGGAACTCCTACGAGCAGTACTTC. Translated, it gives CASSPDGRNSYEQYF.

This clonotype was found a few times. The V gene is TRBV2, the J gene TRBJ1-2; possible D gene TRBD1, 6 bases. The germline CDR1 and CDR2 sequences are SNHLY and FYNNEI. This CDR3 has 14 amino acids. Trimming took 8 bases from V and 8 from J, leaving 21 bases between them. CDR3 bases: TGTGCCAGCGGACACAGGGCGGAAGGATCGGGCTACACCTTC. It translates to CASGHRAEGSGYTF.

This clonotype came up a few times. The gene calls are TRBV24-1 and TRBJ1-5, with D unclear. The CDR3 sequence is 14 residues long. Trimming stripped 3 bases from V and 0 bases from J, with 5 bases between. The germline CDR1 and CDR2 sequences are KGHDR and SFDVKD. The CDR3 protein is CATSDPDSNQPQHF. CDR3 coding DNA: TGTGCCACCAGTGATCCGGATAGCAATCAGCCCCAGCATTTT.

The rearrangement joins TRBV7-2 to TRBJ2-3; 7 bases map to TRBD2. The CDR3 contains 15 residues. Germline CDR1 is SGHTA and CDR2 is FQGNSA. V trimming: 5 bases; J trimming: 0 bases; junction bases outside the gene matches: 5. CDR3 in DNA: TGTGCCAGCAGCGGGGGACTATCTAGCACAGATACGCAGTATTTT. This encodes CASSGGLSSTDTQYF.

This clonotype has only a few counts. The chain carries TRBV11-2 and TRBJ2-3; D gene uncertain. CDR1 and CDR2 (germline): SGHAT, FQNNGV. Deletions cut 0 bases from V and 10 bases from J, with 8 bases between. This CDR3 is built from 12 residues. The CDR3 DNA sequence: TGTGCCAGCAGCTTAGATCGGCTCGCGCAGTATTTT. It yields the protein CASSLDRLAQYF.

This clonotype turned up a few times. CDR3 sequence (DNA): TGTGCCAGCACCTTAGGAGGGGATACGCAGTATTTT. Translated, it gives CASTLGGDTQYF. This rearrangement joins TRBV28 to TRBJ2-3; a weak D match, TRBD2 (6 bases). The CDR3 consists of 12 residues. With 7 bases removed from V and 6 bases from J, the gap between germline ends came to 11 bases. CDR1 is MDHEN and CDR2 is SYDVKM in the germline V gene.

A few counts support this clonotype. The CDR3 region has the DNA TGTGCCAGCAGTTCCGCGGGAGGGCCCTACGAGCAGTACTTC. The encoded protein is CASSSAGGPYEQYF. The gene calls are TRBV27 and TRBJ2-7; 9 positions match TRBD2. Per the germline V gene, CDR1 is MNHEY and CDR2 is SMNVEV (reference sequence). The ends lost 4 bases at V and 2 bases at J; junction bases unmatched: 3. There are 14 residues in the CDR3.

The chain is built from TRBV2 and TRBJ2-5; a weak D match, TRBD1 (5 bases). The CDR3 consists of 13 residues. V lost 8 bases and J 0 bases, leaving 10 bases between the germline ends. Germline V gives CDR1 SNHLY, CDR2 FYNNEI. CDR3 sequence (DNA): TGTGCCAGCCTAAGGACATACCAAGAGACCCAGTACTTC. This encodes CASLRTYQETQYF.

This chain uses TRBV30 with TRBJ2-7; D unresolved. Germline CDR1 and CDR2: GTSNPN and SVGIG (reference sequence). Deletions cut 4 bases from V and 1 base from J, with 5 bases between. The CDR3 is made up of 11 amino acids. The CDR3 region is CAWNPSYEQYF. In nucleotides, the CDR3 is TGTGCCTGGAACCCATCCTACGAGCAGTACTTC.

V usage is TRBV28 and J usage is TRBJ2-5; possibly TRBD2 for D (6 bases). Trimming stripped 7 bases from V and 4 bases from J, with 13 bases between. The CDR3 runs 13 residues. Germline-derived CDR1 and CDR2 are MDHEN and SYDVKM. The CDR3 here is CASNSRGIETQYF. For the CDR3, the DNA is TGTGCCAGCAACTCTCGGGGGATAGAGACCCAGTACTTC. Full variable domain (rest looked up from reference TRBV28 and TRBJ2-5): DVKVTQSSRYLVKRTGEKVFLECVQDMDHENMFWYRQDPGLGLRLIYFSYDVKMKEKGDIPEGYSVSREKKERFSLILESASTNQTSMYLCASNSRGIETQYFGPGTRLLVL.

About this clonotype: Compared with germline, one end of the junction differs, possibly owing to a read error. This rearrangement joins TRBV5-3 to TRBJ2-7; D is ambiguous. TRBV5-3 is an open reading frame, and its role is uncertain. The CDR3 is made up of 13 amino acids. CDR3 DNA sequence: TGTGCCAGCAGCTTCATACAACTCGACGAGCAGTACTTC. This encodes CASSFIQLDEQYF.